Reported below is one TCR beta chain. The sample holds other DNA sequences that translate to the same CDR3. Original processing methods: Estimation of nucleated cell counts relied on the amplification of reference gene primers. Sequenced by immunoSEQ multiplex PCR; TCRdb stores in-frame clones only, minus some. D and trimming come from the DNA, and the V and J calls and clone size come from that table. The sample lists about 84,000 clones; around 80% were seen once. V gave up 0 bases and J gave up 4 bases; unmatched junction bases: 2. Per the germline V gene, CDR1 is LNHNV and CDR2 is YYDKDF (reference sequence). The CDR3 is made up of 16 amino acids. This sample was included in a study of blood T cell repertoires in COVID-19. Study context: Samples came from the United States, Italy and Spain, spanning acute and convalescent COVID-19. Nucleic acid was either cDNA or gDNA, and it came from T cells, B-cell-depleted T cells, or PBMCs.

The receptor's source is a man older than 75 with active or convalescent COVID-19. The V gene is TRBV15, the J gene TRBJ2-6; 8 bases fit TRBD1. The sequencing input was peripheral blood. The CDR3 bases are TGTGCCACCAGCAGAGACAGGGGGCTAGGGGCCAACGTCCTGACTTTC. Its translation is CATSRDRGLGANVLTF. Variable domain in full (rest from reference TRBV15 and TRBJ2-6): DAMVIQNPRYQVTQFGKPVTLSCSQTLNHNVMYWYQQKSSQAPKLLFHYYDKDFNNEADTPDNFQSRRPNTSFCFLDIRSPGLGDTAMYLCATSRDRGLGANVLTFGAGSRLTVL.